Below, one T cell receptor (beta chain) is given with its context. Antigen: not known. The data are from a study of T cells in localized non-small cell lung cancer. The V and J ends lost 8 bases and 4 bases respectively, with 27 bases between them. Germline V gene lookup returns CDR1 SEHNR and CDR2 FQNEAQ (reference sequence). The CDR3 length is 18 residues. Some clones are missing from TCRdb's copy, which holds only in-frame ones; the method was immunoSEQ multiplex PCR. The sample yields approximately 41,000 clones, approximately 91% seen once. Study-level points and caveats: Uninvolved neighboring lung showed the greatest T cell clonality, exceeding tumor. Heterogeneity stays possible, as sequencing covered only one tumor region.

This chain links TRBV7-9 with TRBJ2-1, with D perhaps TRBD1 or TRBD2 (6 bases each). The starting material was peripheral blood, obtained before any cancer treatment. The TCR originated in a female donor older than 55 with stage I squamous cell lung carcinoma. Written as DNA, the CDR3 is TGTGCCAGCGGGGCGGGACTCTCCTCCGGGGGCCCGTACAATGAGCAGTTCTTC. Amino acids: CASGAGLSSGGPYNEQFF.